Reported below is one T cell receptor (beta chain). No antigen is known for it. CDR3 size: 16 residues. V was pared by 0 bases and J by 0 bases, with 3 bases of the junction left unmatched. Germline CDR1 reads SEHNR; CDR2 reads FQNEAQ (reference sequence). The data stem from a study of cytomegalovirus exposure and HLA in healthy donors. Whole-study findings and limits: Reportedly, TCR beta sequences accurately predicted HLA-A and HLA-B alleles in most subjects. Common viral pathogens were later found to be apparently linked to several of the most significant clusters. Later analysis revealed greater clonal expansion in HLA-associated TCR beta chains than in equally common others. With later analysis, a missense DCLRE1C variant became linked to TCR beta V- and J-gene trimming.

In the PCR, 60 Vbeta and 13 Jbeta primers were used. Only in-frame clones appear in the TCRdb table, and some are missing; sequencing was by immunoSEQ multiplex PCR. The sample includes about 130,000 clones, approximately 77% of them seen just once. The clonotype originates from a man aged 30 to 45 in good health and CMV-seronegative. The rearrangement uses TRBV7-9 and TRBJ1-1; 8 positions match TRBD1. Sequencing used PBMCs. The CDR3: CASSLAGQVLNTEAFF. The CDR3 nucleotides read TGTGCCAGCAGCTTAGCGGGACAGGTCCTGAACACTGAAGCTTTCTTT.